Sequencing of this T cell receptor (beta chain) was carried out in a study of blood T cell repertoires in COVID-19. Background on the study: Sites across the United States, Italy and Spain contributed samples from acute and convalescent COVID-19. The cDNA or gDNA used as material had been derived from T cells, B-cell-depleted T cells, or PBMCs.

Original data processing: Reference gene primer amplification gave estimated nucleated cell counts. Repertoires were generated with immunoSEQ multiplex PCR, while TCRdb's copy carries only in-frame clones and drops some. V and J calls and clone size follow that table, whereas D and trimming were derived from the DNA. Of about 110,000 clones listed, 88% were seen once; the top ten hold 2.4%. The germline V gene encodes CDR1 GTSNPN and CDR2 SVGIG (reference sequence). J was trimmed by 2 bases and V by 2 bases; bases with no gene match: 2. This CDR3 contains 14 residues. This clone was seen only once. The source is a human donor in a cohort sampled during active COVID-19. Input material: peripheral blood. The V and J genes are TRBV30 and TRBJ2-1; 8 nucleotides line up with TRBD2. The CDR3 DNA sequence: TGTGCCTGGAGTCCGGGAGGGCCCTACAATGAGCAGTTCTTC. Translation gives CAWSPGGPYNEQFF. The whole variable domain, filled in from reference TRBV30 and TRBJ2-1, reads SQTIHQWPATLVQPVGSPLSLECTVEGTSNPNLYWYRQAAGRGLQLLFYSVGIGQISSEVPQNLSASRPQDRQFILSSKKLLLSDSGFYLCAWSPGGPYNEQFFGPGTRLTVL.